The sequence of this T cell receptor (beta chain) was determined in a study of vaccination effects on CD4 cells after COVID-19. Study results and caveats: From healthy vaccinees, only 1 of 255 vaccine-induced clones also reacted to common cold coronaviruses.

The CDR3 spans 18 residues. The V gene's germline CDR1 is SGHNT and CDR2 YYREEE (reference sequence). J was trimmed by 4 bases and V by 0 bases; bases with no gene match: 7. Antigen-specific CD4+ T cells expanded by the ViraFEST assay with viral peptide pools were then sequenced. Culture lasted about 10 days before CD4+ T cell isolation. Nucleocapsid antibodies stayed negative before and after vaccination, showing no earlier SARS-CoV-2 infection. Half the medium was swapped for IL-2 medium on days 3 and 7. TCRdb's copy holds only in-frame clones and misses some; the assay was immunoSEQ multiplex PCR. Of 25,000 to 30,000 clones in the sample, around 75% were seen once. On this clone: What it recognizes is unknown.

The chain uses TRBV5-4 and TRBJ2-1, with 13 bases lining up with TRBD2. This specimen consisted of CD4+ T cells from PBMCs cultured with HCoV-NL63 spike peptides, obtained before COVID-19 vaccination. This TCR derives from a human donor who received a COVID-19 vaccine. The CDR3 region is CASSLAWTSGRDYNEQFF. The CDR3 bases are TGTGCCAGCAGCTTGGCCTGGACTAGCGGGAGAGATTACAATGAGCAGTTCTTC.